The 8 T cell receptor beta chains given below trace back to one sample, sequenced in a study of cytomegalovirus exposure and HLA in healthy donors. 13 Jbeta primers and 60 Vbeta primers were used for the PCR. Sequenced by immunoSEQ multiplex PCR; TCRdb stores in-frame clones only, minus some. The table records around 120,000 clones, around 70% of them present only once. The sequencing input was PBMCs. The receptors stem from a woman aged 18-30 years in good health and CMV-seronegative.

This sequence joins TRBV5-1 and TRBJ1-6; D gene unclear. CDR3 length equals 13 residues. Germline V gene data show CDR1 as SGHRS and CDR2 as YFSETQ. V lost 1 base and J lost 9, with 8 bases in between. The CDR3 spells CASSLSSSSPLHF. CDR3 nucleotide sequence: TGCGCCAGCAGCTTGTCCTCGAGTTCACCCCTCCACTTT.

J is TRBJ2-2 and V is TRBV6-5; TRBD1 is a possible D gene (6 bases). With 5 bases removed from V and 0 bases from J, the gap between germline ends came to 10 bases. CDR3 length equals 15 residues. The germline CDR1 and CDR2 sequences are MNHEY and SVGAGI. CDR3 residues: CASSRQEPNTGELFF. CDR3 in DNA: TGTGCCAGCAGTCGACAGGAACCGAACACCGGGGAGCTGTTTTTT.

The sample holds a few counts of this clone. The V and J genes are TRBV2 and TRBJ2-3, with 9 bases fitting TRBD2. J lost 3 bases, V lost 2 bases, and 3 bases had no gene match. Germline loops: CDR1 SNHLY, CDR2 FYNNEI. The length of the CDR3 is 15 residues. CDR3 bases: TGTGCCAGCAGTGAAACCGGACTAGCGACAGATACGCAGTATTTT. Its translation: CASSETGLATDTQYF.

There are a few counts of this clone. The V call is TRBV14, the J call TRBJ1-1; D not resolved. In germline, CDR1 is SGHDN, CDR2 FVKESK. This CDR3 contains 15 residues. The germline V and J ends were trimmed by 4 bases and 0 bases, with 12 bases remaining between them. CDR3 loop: CASSLDSGMNTEAFF. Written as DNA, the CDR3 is TGTGCCAGCAGCCTTGACTCTGGAATGAACACTGAAGCTTTCTTT.

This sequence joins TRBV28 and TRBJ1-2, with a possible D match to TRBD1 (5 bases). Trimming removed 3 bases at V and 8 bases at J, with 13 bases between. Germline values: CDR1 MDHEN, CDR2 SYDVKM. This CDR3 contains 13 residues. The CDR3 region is CASSFGRGKGYTF. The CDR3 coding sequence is TGTGCCAGCAGTTTCGGTAGGGGTAAAGGCTACACCTTC.

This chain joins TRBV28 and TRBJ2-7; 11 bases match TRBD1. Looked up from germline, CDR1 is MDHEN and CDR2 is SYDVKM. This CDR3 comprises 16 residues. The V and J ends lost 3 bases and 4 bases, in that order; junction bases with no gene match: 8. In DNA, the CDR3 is TGTGCCAGCAGTTTGGCGCGGGACAGGGGGTGGTACGAGCAGTACTTC. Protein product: CASSLARDRGWYEQYF.

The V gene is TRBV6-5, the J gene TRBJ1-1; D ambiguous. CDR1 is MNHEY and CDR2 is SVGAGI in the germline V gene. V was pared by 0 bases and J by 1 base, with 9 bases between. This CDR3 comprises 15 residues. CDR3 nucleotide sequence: TGTGCCAGCAGTTACTCGTTTGTGCGGAACACTGAAGCTTTCTTT. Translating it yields CASSYSFVRNTEAFF.

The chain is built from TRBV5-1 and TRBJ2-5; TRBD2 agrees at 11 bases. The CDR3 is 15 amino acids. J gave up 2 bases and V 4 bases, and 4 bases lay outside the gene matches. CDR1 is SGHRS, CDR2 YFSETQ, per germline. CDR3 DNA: TGCGCCAGCAGCGTCGGGACTAGCGGACAAGAGACCCAGTACTTC. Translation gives CASSVGTSGQETQYF. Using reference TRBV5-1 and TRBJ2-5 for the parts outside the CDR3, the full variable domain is KAGVTQTPRYLIKTRGQQVTLSCSPISGHRSVSWYQQTPGQGLQFLFEYFSETQRNKGNFPGRFSGRQFSNSRSEMNVSTLELGDSALYLCASSVGTSGQETQYFGPGTRLLVL.